These 26 T cell receptor beta chains originate from one sample sequenced in a study of blood T cell repertoires in COVID-19 (dated by TCRdb to 2018 to 2020). Receptor libraries were prepared by the immunoSEQ multiplex PCR assay. TCRdb took this table from immuneACCESS and kept in-frame rearrangements with V and J called. Such tables lack part of the clones; where checked against another copy, unresolved V genes explain under half of the gap, and the rest is unexplained. The sample table holds approximately 300,000 clones, of which around nine tenths were seen once. The top ten clonotypes cover over 9% of the sample. The sample was peripheral blood. The receptors were sampled from a woman aged 25 to 39 with COVID-19, enrolled during active disease.

The rearrangement joins TRBV15 to TRBJ1-2; a possible D gene is TRBD1 (5 bases). V lost 3 bases and J 5 bases, leaving 10 bases between the germline ends. This CDR3 comprises 13 residues. Germline CDR1 LNHNV, CDR2 YYDKDF (reference sequence). The CDR3 coding sequence is TGTGCCACCAGCAGTACAGGTGATTATGGCTACACCTTC. Translated: CATSSTGDYGYTF.

The CDR3 sequence: CAWTGAGDGYTF. CDR3 nucleotide sequence: TGTGCCTGGACCGGGGCAGGGGATGGCTACACCTTC. The genes are TRBV30 and TRBJ1-2; D possibly corresponds to TRBD1 (6 bases). Per the germline V gene, CDR1 is GTSNPN and CDR2 is SVGIG (reference sequence). The CDR3 covers 12 residues. The V gene lost 4 bases and the J gene lost 6 bases, with 12 bases spanning the gap.

This clone showed up just a few times. The rearrangement uses TRBV28 and TRBJ1-1; D may be TRBD1 (6 bases). The CDR3 loop spans 11 amino acids. V lost 8 bases, J lost 5 bases, and 9 bases lay in between. CDR1 and CDR2 from the germline V gene are MDHEN and SYDVKM. The CDR3, as DNA: TGTGCCAGCCATGGGACAACTGAAGCTTTCTTT. Its translation is CASHGTTEAFF. The complete variable domain, with remaining parts taken from reference TRBV28 and TRBJ1-1, reads DVKVTQSSRYLVKRTGEKVFLECVQDMDHENMFWYRQDPGLGLRLIYFSYDVKMKEKGDIPEGYSVSREKKERFSLILESASTNQTSMYLCASHGTTEAFFGQGTRLTVV.

This chain links TRBV2 with TRBJ2-3; TRBD2 matches at 9 bases. This CDR3 region has 14 residues. Per the germline V gene, CDR1 is SNHLY and CDR2 is FYNNEI. The V segment lost 5 bases and the J segment 4 bases; nucleotides outside the gene matches: 4. CDR3 sequence: CASSLAGRADTQYF. The CDR3 DNA sequence: TGTGCCAGCAGTCTAGCGGGGCGGGCAGATACGCAGTATTTT.

The genes are TRBV4-3 and TRBJ2-2; TRBD2 might be the D (6 bases). Germline V gene data show CDR1 as LGHNA and CDR2 as YSLEER. The CDR3 contains 14 residues. The V end lost 3 bases, the J end lost 4 bases, and 9 bases lay between the germline ends. CDR3: CASSQGGATGELFF. The CDR3 region has the DNA TGCGCCAGCAGCCAGGGGGGAGCCACCGGGGAGCTGTTTTTT.

This chain links TRBV6-5 with TRBJ2-1; maybe TRBD2 (6 bases). The CDR3 contains 12 residues. Trimming took 4 bases from V and 15 from J, leaving 16 bases between them. CDR1 and CDR2 from the germline V gene are MNHEY and SVGAGI. The chain's CDR3 is CASSSPGTDAFF. In nucleotides, the CDR3 is TGTGCCAGCAGTTCCCCCGGGACTGATGCGTTCTTC.

V is TRBV15 and J is TRBJ1-4; possibly TRBD1 for D (6 bases). CDR1 LNHNV and CDR2 YYDKDF come from the germline V gene (reference sequence). This CDR3 has 16 amino acids. The V end was cut by 5 bases, the J end by 7 bases, with 20 bases between. In nucleotides, the CDR3 is TGTGCCACCAGCTACGTGACAGGCCCTGGGGGTGAAAAACTGTTTTTT. Translating it yields CATSYVTGPGGEKLFF.

The chain is built from TRBV29-1 and TRBJ2-3; a weak D match, TRBD1 (6 bases). Germline V gives CDR1 SQVTM, CDR2 ANQGSEA. Trimming stripped 3 bases from V and 1 base from J, with 11 bases between. The CDR3 has 14 amino acids. Here the CDR3 DNA reads TGCAGCGTTGACAAAGGGGGTGGCACAGATACGCAGTATTTT. Protein sequence: CSVDKGGGTDTQYF.

This clone was found a few times. The V call is TRBV27, the J call TRBJ1-5; 12 bases match TRBD1. Trimming at V came to 5 bases and at J to 7 bases, leaving 3 bases not matched to a gene. Germline V lookup: CDR1 MNHEY, CDR2 SMNVEV (reference sequence). This CDR3 spans 14 amino acids. CDR3 bases: TGTGCCAGCAGTGGGACAGGGGGCGGGCAGCCCCAGCATTTT. It encodes CASSGTGGGQPQHF.

The CDR3 bases are TGTGCCAGCAGCTTTCGACTAGCGGAGCCCCAAGAGACCCAGTACTTC. Its protein is CASSFRLAEPQETQYF. The chain joins TRBV5-6 to TRBJ2-5; 9 bases fit TRBD2. Per the germline V gene, CDR1 is SGHDT and CDR2 is YYEEEE. Trimming removed 2 bases from V and 1 base from J; junction bases left unmatched: 6. The CDR3 runs to 16 residues.

The chain joins TRBV19 to TRBJ1-5; the match to TRBD1 covers 7 bases. The CDR3 contains 14 residues. Germline V gene lookup returns CDR1 LNHDA and CDR2 SQIVND (reference sequence). The J segment lost 9 bases and the V segment lost 5 bases, leaving 10 bases of the junction unmatched. CDR3 region: CASSPRQGSWPQHF. The CDR3 DNA is TGTGCCAGTAGTCCCCGACAGGGCTCATGGCCCCAGCATTTT.

This chain uses TRBV19 with TRBJ2-3; D is undetermined. This CDR3 has 13 residues. Germline V gene data show CDR1 as LNHDA and CDR2 as SQIVND (reference sequence). V shed 2 bases and J shed 4 bases, with 7 bases lying between them. The CDR3 nucleotides are TGTGCCAGTAGTATAAGCCAGGCAGATACGCAGTATTTT. It yields the protein CASSISQADTQYF.

V gene TRBV7-9 combines with J gene TRBJ2-2; TRBD1 agrees at 9 bases. Germline loops: CDR1 SEHNR, CDR2 FQNEAQ (reference sequence). This CDR3 has 16 amino acids. With 5 bases clipped from V and 3 bases from J, the junction kept 7 bases outside the gene matches. The CDR3 loop is CASSTRTGADTGELFF. The CDR3 nucleotides read TGTGCCAGCAGCACCCGGACAGGGGCGGACACCGGGGAGCTGTTTTTT.

The chain joins TRBV7-9 to TRBJ1-2, with D possibly TRBD1 on 6 matching bases. Germline V gives CDR1 SEHNR, CDR2 FQNEAQ (reference sequence). V was trimmed by 3 bases and J by 6 bases, leaving 8 bases between them. The CDR3 runs to 12 residues. CDR3 sequence: CASSFAGDGYTF. In nucleotides, the CDR3 is TGTGCCAGCAGCTTTGCAGGGGATGGCTACACCTTC.

V is TRBV11-2 and J is TRBJ2-5, with a weak D call TRBD2 (6 bases). This CDR3 contains 14 residues. V was trimmed by 6 bases and J by 5 bases, leaving 16 bases between them. Germline V lookup: CDR1 SGHAT, CDR2 FQNNGV. CDR3 sequence: CASRRLVEGETQYF. The CDR3 DNA reads TGTGCCAGCAGGCGACTAGTCGAGGGGGAGACCCAGTACTTC. The full variable domain, rest sourced from reference TRBV11-2 and TRBJ2-5, is EAGVAQSPRYKIIEKRQSVAFWCNPISGHATLYWYQQILGQGPKLLIQFQNNGVVDDSQLPKDRFSAERLKGVDSTLKIQPAKLEDSAVYLCASRRLVEGETQYFGPGTRLLVL.

This chain joins TRBV6-4 and TRBJ2-1, with 10 bases lining up with TRBD1. The J segment lost 2 bases and the V segment lost 4 bases, leaving 2 bases of the junction unmatched. Germline V gene data show CDR1 as MRHNA and CDR2 as SNTAGT. The CDR3 consists of 15 residues. This CDR3 is CASSAGTGAYNEQFF. The DNA for the CDR3 is TGTGCCAGCAGTGCTGGGACAGGGGCCTACAATGAGCAGTTCTTC.

The chain combines TRBV6-5 with TRBJ1-1; possible D gene TRBD1, 6 bases. The V gene's germline CDR1 is MNHEY and CDR2 SVGAGI. The CDR3 extends over 12 amino acids. The V and J ends lost 6 bases and 5 bases respectively, with 10 bases between them. The CDR3 is CASSRGQTEAFF. CDR3 bases: TGTGCCAGCAGCCGCGGACAGACTGAAGCTTTCTTT.

This clone was detected once. The rearrangement joins TRBV20-1 to TRBJ2-7; 14 positions agree with TRBD2. The CDR3 extends over 16 amino acids. From germline, CDR1 is DFQATT and CDR2 SNEGSKA (reference sequence). V lost 3 bases and J lost 9; bases outside the gene matches: 13. The CDR3 nucleotides read TGCAGTGCTAGTGGGCAGAATTTGACTAGCGGGAGGGTGCAGTACTTC. It codes for CSASGQNLTSGRVQYF.

The chain recombines TRBV7-2 with TRBJ2-3; possible D gene TRBD1, 7 bases. The germline V gene encodes CDR1 SGHTA and CDR2 FQGNSA. This CDR3 is 15 amino acids long. Trimming removed 3 bases at V and 10 bases at J, with 20 bases between. CDR3 nucleotides: TGTGCCAGCAGCTTGGCGGGACAGACCTCTAAGGCGCAGTATTTT. This translates into CASSLAGQTSKAQYF.

J is TRBJ2-6 and V is TRBV10-1, with 7 positions matching TRBD1. V trimming: 5 bases; J trimming: 2 bases; junction bases outside the gene matches: 0. Germline-derived CDR1 and CDR2 are WNHNN and SYGVQD (reference sequence). The CDR3 covers 14 residues. This chain's CDR3 is CASSTGAGANVLTF. The CDR3 region has the DNA TGCGCCAGCAGTACAGGGGCTGGGGCCAACGTCCTGACTTTC.

The J gene is TRBJ2-3, the V gene TRBV7-8, with 10 positions matching TRBD2. This CDR3 has 16 amino acids. The germline V gene has CDR1 SGHVS and CDR2 FQNEAQ. The J segment lost 2 bases and the V segment lost 0 bases, leaving 2 bases of the junction unmatched. This CDR3 is CASSLALAGSTDTQYF. CDR3 in DNA: TGTGCCAGCAGCTTAGCACTAGCGGGATCCACAGATACGCAGTATTTT.

This chain links TRBV6-2 or TRBV6-3 with TRBJ1-3; 9 bases align to TRBD1. This CDR3 is 17 amino acids long. Germline assignment: CDR1 MNHEY and CDR2 SVGEGT. J gave up 0 bases and V 5 bases, and 8 bases lay outside the gene matches. The CDR3 nucleotides are TGTGCCAGCAGTAACATAGGGACAGGGCCCTCTGGAAACACCATATATTTT. The encoded protein is CASSNIGTGPSGNTIYF.

The gene calls are TRBV28 and TRBJ1-5; D is unclear. From germline, CDR1 is MDHEN and CDR2 SYDVKM. The CDR3 has 17 amino acids. Deletions cut 6 bases from V and 3 bases from J, with 21 bases between. CDR3 nucleotides: TGTGCCAGCAGCTCCCCCCGGTCCCGGGGTACCAATCAGCCCCAGCATTTT. Translating gives CASSSPRSRGTNQPQHF.

The sample holds one count of this clone. In DNA form, the CDR3 reads TGTGCCAGCAGCTCGGGACTAGCGGGGAACACCGGGGAGCTGTTTTTT. It encodes CASSSGLAGNTGELFF. This sequence joins TRBV5-4 and TRBJ2-2; 12 nucleotides match TRBD2. The germline gives CDR1 SGHNT, CDR2 YYREEE (reference sequence). V shed 3 bases and J 1 base; nucleotides not matched to a gene: 1. The CDR3 runs to 16 residues.

This sequence joins TRBV6-5 and TRBJ2-7; D might be TRBD1 (6 bases). CDR1 and CDR2 (germline): MNHEY, SVGAGI. This CDR3 is built from 13 residues. V lost 8 bases, J lost 3 bases, and 14 bases lay in between. CDR3 DNA sequence: TGTGCCAGCCAGACAGGTTCGAACTACGAGCAGTACTTC. As protein: CASQTGSNYEQYF.

The chain uses TRBV27 and TRBJ2-7, with a weak D call TRBD2 (6 bases). In germline, CDR1 is MNHEY, CDR2 SMNVEV (reference sequence). This CDR3 comprises 17 residues. Trimming stripped 3 bases from V and 1 base from J, with 19 bases between. For the CDR3, the DNA is TGTGCCAGCAGTTTCCTCCGGGGGAGCCGTCGGTCCTACGAGCAGTACTTC. It yields the protein CASSFLRGSRRSYEQYF.